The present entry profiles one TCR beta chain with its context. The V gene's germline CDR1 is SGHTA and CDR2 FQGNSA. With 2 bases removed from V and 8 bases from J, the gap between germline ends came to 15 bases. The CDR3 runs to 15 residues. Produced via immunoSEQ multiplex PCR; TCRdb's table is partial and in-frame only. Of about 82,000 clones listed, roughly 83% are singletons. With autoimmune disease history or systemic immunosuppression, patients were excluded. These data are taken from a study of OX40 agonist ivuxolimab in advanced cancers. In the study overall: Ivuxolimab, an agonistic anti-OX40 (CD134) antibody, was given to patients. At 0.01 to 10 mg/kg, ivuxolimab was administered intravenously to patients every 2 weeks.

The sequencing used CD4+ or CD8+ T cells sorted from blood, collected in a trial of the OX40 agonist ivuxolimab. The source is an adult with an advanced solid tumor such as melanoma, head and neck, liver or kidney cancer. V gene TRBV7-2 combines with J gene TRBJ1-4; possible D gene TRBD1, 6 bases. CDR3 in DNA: TGTGCCAGCAGCTTAAAAAAGGGGGTACGGGAAAAACTGTTTTTT. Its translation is CASSLKKGVREKLFF.